The source of this T cell receptor (beta chain) is a study of T cell responses to AZD1222 COVID-19 vaccine. Profiled with immunoSEQ multiplex PCR; TCRdb holds only in-frame clones, not every one. The sample holds around 120,000 clones; 92% are singletons and the top ten take 11% to 15%. CDR3 size: 13 residues. The V end lost 1 base, the J end lost 2 bases, and 6 bases lay between the germline ends. V and J are TRBV12-3 or TRBV12-4 and TRBJ2-7; D call uncertain. The specimen comprised peripheral blood, sampled on day 0 of AZD1222 vaccination. The origin of this receptor is an adult in good health. CDR3 nucleotide sequence: TGTGCCAGCAGTTTAGACACACCCTACGAGCAGTACTTC. Its translation: CASSLDTPYEQYF.